This T cell receptor beta chain was found in a study of sequential checkpoint blockade in melanoma. Whole-study context: 90 to 95 pretreatment tumor DNA samples were TCRβ immunosequenced. General study results and limits: Mutational load did not correlate with tumor T-cell fraction or clonality.

This table comes from immunoSEQ multiplex PCR, and its TCRdb copy is limited to in-frame clones, with some not included. In the table there are approximately 2,300 clones, about 21% of which are singletons. In its sample, this clone was seen a few times. The antigen remains unidentified. Per germline, CDR1 MDHEN and CDR2 SYDVKM. With V trimmed by 6 bases and J by 2 bases, 4 bases remained unmatched. CDR3 size: 14 residues. Noted treatment: randomized to nivolumab then ipilimumab (arm A) or the reverse (arm B). The chain is built from TRBV28 and TRBJ2-1; TRBD2 aligns across 7 bases. The specimen comprised tumor tissue (inferred from file names), sampled from a patient given nivolumab and ipilimumab in sequence. The receptor was isolated from a human donor with melanoma. The CDR3 is CASRGLPPYNEQFF. As DNA, the CDR3 is TGTGCCAGCAGGGGACTACCCCCCTACAATGAGCAGTTCTTC.